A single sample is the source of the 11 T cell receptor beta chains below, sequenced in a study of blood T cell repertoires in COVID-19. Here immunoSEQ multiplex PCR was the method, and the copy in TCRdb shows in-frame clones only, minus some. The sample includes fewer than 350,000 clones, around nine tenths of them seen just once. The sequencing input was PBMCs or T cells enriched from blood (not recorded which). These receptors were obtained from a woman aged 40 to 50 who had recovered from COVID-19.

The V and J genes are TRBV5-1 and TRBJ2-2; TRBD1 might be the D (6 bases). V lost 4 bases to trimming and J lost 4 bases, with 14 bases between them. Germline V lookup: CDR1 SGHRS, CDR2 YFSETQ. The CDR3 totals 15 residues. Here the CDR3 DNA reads TGCGCCAGCAGCCTAGACAGGACTGCCACCGGGGAGCTGTTTTTT. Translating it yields CASSLDRTATGELFF.

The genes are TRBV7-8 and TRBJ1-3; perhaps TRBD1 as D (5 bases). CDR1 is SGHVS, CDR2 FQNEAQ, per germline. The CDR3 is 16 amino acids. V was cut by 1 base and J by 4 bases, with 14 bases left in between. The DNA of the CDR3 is TGTGCCAGCAGCTTAGAGGGTCAGGGCTCGGGAAACACCATATATTTT. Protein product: CASSLEGQGSGNTIYF. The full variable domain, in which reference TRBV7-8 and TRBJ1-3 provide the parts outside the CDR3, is GAGVSQSPRYKVAKRGQDVALRCDPISGHVSLFWYQQALGQGPEFLTYFQNEAQLDKSGLPSDRFFAERPEGSVSTLKIQRTQQEDSAVYLCASSLEGQGSGNTIYFGEGSWLTVV.

The CDR3 DNA follows: TGTGCCAGCAGCTTGACAGGAGGTCTCGGCTACACCTTC. This encodes CASSLTGGLGYTF. The V call is TRBV7-2, the J call TRBJ1-2; weak D call: TRBD1 (6 bases). CDR3 length: 13 amino acids. Looked up from germline, CDR1 is SGHTA and CDR2 is FQGNSA. Deletions cut 3 bases from V and 8 bases from J, with 13 bases between.

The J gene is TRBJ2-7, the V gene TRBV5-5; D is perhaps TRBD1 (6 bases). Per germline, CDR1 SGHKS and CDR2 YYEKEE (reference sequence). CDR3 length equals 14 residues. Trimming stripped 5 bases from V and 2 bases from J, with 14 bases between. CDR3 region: CASSPDRPPYEQYF. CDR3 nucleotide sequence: TGTGCCAGCAGTCCCGACAGGCCTCCCTACGAGCAGTACTTC.

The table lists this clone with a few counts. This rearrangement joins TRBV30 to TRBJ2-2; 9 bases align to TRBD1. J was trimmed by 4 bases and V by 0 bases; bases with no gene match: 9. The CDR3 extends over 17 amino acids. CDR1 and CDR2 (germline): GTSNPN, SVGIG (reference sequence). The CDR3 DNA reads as TGTGCCTGGAGTGTACTAGGGGGGACAGGGCTCACCGGGGAGCTGTTTTTT. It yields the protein CAWSVLGGTGLTGELFF.

In nucleotides, the CDR3 is TGCGCCAGCAGCCCAGGACTAGCGGAGCCCCAAGAGACCCAGTACTTC. Protein product: CASSPGLAEPQETQYF. The chain couples TRBV5-1 to TRBJ2-5; 10 bases fit TRBD2. The CDR3 is 16 amino acids. The germline CDR1 and CDR2 sequences are SGHRS and YFSETQ. V shed 4 bases and J 1 base; nucleotides not matched to a gene: 7.

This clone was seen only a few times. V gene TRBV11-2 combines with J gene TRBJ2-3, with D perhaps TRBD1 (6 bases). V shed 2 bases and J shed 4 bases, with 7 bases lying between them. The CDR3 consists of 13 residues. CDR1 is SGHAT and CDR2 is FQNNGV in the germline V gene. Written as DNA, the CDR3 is TGTGCCAGCAGCTTACCAGGGGCAGATACGCAGTATTTT. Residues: CASSLPGADTQYF. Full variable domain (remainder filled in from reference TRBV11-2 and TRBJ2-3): EAGVAQSPRYKIIEKRQSVAFWCNPISGHATLYWYQQILGQGPKLLIQFQNNGVVDDSQLPKDRFSAERLKGVDSTLKIQPAKLEDSAVYLCASSLPGADTQYFGPGTRLTVL.

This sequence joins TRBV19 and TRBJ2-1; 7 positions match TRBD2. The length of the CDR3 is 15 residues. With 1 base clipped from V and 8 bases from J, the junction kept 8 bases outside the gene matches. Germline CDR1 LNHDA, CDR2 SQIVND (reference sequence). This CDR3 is CASSIAGTGLYEQFF. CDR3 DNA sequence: TGTGCCAGTAGTATAGCCGGAACGGGACTATATGAGCAGTTCTTC.

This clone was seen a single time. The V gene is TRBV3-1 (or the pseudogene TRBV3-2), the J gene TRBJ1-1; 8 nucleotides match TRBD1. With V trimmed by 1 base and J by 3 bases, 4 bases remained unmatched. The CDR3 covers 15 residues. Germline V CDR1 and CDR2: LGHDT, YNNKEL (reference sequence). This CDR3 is CASSQGTGWDTEAFF. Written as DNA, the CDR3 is TGTGCCAGCAGCCAAGGGACAGGGTGGGACACTGAAGCTTTCTTT.

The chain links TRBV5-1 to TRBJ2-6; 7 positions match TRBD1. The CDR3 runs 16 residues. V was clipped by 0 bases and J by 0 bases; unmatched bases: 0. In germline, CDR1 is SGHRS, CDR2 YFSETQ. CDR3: CASSLGTGSGANVLTF. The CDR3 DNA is TGCGCCAGCAGCTTGGGGACAGGCTCTGGGGCCAACGTCCTGACTTTC.

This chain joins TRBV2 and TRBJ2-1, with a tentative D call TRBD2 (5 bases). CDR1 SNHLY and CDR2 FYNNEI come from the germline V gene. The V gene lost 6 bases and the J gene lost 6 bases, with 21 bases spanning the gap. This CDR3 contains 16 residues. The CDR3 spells CASRDGKSMFFNEQFF. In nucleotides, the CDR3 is TGTGCCAGCAGGGACGGGAAATCAATGTTTTTCAATGAGCAGTTCTTC.